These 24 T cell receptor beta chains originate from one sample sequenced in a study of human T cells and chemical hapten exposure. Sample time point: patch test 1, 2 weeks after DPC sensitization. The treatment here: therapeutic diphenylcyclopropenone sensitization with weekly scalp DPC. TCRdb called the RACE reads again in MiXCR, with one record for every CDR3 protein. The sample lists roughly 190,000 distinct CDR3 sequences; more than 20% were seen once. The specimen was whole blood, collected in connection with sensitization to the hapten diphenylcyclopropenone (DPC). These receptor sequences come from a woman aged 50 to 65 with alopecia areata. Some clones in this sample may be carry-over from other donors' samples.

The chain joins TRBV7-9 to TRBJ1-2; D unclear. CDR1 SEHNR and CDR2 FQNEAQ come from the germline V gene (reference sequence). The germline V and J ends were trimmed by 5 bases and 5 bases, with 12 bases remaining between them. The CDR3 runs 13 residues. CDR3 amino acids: CASSPRELYGYTF. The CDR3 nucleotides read TGTGCCAGCAGCCCCCGGGAATTATATGGCTACACCTTC.

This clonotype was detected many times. CDR3 sequence reads: CASSPPNRELFF. Written as DNA, the CDR3 is TGTGCCAGCAGCCCTCCTAACAGGGAGCTGTTTTTT. The chain combines TRBV4-2 with TRBJ2-2; no definite D call. V shed 4 bases and J shed 9 bases, with 9 bases lying between them. CDR3 length equals 12 residues. The germline V gene has CDR1 LGHNA and CDR2 YNFKEQ.

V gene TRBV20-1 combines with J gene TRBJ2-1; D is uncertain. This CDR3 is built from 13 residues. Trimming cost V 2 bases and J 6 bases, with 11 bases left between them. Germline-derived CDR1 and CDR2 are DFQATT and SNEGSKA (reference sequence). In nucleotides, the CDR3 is TGCAGTGCTAGAAGTCCTAGTGGCAATGAGCAGTTCTTC. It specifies CSARSPSGNEQFF.

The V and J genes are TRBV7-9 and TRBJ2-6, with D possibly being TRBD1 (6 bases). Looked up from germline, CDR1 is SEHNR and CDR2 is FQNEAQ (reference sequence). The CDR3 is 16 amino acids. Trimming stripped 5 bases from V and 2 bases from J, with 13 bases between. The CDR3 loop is CASSTHRVPGANVLTF. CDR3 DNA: TGTGCCAGCAGCACCCACAGGGTCCCTGGGGCCAACGTCCTGACTTTC.

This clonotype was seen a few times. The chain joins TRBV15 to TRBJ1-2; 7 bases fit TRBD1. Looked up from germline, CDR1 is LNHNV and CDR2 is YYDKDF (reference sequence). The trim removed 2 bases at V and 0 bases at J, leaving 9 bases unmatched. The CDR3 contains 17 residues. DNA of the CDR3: TGTGCCACCAGCAGATTCCGGGACAGCGGAGCTAACTATGGCTACACCTTC. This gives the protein CATSRFRDSGANYGYTF.

The CDR3 here is CASSQGRQGGYTF. The CDR3 region has the DNA TGTGCCAGCAGCCAGGGTCGACAGGGCGGCTACACCTTC. The rearrangement uses TRBV14 and TRBJ1-2, with TRBD1 matching 7 bases. The CDR3 extends over 13 amino acids. V trimming: 3 bases; J trimming: 8 bases; junction bases outside the gene matches: 6. The germline V gene has CDR1 SGHDN and CDR2 FVKESK.

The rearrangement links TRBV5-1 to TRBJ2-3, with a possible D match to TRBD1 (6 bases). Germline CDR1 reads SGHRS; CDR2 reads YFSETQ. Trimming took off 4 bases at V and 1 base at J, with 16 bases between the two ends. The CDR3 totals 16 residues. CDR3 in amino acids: CASSARTASGTDTQYF. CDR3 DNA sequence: TGCGCCAGCAGCGCACGGACAGCGTCTGGCACAGATACGCAGTATTTT. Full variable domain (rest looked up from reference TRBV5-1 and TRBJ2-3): KAGVTQTPRYLIKTRGQQVTLSCSPISGHRSVSWYQQTPGQGLQFLFEYFSETQRNKGNFPGRFSGRQFSNSRSEMNVSTLELGDSALYLCASSARTASGTDTQYFGPGTRLTVL.

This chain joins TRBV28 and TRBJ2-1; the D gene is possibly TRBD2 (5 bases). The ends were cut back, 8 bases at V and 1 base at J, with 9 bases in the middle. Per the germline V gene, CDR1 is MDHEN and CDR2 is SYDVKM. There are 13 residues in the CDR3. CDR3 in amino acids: CASGERSYNEQFF. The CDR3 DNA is TGTGCCAGCGGGGAGAGGTCCTACAATGAGCAGTTCTTC.

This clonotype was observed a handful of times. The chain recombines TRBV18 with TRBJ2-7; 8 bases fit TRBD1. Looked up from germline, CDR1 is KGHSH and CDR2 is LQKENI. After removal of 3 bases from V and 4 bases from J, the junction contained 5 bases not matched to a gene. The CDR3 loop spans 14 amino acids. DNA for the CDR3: TGTGCCAGCTCACCCGGACAGGGCATGTACGAGCAGTACTTC. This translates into CASSPGQGMYEQYF.

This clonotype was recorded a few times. In DNA, the CDR3 is TGCGCCAGCAGCGCTTACCTAGCGGGAGGAATTTACGAGCAGTACTTC. Translation gives CASSAYLAGGIYEQYF. V usage is TRBV5-1 and J usage is TRBJ2-7; 11 bases match TRBD2. This CDR3 is 16 amino acids long. Losses at the gene ends were 4 bases for V and 4 bases for J; bases not matched to a gene: 10. In germline, CDR1 is SGHRS, CDR2 YFSETQ.

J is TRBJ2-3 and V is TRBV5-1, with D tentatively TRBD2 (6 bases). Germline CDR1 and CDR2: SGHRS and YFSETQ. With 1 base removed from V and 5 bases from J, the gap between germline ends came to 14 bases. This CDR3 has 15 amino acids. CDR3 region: CASSLPGEKEDTQYF. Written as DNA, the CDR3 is TGCGCCAGCAGCTTGCCGGGAGAAAAAGAAGATACGCAGTATTTT.

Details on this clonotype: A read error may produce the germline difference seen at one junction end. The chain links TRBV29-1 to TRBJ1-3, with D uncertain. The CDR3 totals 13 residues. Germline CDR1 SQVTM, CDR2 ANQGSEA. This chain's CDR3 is CSVAQAGGTTIYF. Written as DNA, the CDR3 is TGCAGCGTTGCCCAGGCGGGCGGAACCACCATATATTTT.

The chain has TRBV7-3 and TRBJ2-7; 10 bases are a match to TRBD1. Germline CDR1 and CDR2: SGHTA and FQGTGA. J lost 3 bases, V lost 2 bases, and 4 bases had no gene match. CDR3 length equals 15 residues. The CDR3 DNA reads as TGTGCCAGCAGCTTAGCCGGGACAGGGGACTACGAGCAGTACTTC. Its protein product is CASSLAGTGDYEQYF.

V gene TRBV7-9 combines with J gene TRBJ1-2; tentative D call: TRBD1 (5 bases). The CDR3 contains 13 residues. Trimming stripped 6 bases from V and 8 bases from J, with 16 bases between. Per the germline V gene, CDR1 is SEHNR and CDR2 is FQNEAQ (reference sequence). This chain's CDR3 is CASSFREDWGYTF. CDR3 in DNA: TGTGCCAGCAGTTTCAGGGAGGATTGGGGCTACACCTTC.

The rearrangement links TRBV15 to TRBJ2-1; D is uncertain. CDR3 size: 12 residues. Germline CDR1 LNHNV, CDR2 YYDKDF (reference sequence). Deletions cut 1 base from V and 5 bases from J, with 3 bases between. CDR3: CATSRVDNEQFF. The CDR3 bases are TGTGCCACCAGCAGAGTTGACAATGAGCAGTTCTTC.

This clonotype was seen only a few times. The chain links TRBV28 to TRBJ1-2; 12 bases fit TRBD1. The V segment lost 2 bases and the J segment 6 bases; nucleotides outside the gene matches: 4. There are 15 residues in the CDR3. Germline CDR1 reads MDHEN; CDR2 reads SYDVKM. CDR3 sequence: CASSLTGTGGNGYTF. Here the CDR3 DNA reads TGTGCCAGCAGTTTAACCGGGACAGGGGGCAATGGCTACACCTTC.

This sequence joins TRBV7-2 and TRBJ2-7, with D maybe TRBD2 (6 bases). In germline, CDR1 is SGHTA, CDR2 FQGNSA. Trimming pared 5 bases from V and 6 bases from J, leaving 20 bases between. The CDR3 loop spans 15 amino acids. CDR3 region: CASSPMGGRGGEQYF. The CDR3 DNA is TGTGCCAGCAGCCCTATGGGGGGTAGAGGTGGCGAGCAGTACTTC.

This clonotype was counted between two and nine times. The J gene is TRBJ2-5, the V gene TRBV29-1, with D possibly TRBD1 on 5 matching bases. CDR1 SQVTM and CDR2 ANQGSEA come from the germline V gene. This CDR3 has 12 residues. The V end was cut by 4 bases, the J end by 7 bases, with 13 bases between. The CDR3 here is CSVGQGVGTQYF. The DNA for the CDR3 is TGCAGCGTTGGCCAAGGGGTCGGGACCCAGTACTTC.

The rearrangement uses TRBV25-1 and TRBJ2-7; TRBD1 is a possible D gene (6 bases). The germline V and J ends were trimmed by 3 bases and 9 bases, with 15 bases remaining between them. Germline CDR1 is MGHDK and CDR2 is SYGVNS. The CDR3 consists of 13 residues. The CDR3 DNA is TGTGCCAGCAGTGAGTACTCAGGGGTAGTGCAGTACTTC. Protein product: CASSEYSGVVQYF.

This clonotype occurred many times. The CDR3 sequence is CASSRGQGGTEAFF. CDR3 DNA: TGCGCCAGCAGCCGTGGACAGGGGGGCACTGAAGCTTTCTTT. The V and J genes are TRBV5-1 and TRBJ1-1; TRBD1 aligns across 10 bases. This CDR3 is built from 14 residues. Germline values: CDR1 SGHRS, CDR2 YFSETQ. J was trimmed by 4 bases and V by 4 bases; bases with no gene match: 4.

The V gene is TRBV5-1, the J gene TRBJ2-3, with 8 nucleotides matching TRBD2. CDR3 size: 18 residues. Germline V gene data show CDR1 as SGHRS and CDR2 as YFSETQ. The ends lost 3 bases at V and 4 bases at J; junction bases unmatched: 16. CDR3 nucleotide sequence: TGCGCCAGCAGCTCCTCCGCGGGGGGTAGTCTCCGGGCAGATACGCAGTATTTT. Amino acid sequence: CASSSSAGGSLRADTQYF.

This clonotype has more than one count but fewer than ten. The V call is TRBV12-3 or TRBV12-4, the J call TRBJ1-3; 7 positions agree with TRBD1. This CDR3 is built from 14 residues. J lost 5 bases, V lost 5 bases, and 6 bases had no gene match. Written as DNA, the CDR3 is TGTGCCAGCAGTCAGACAGGGACCCGAAACACCATATATTTT. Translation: CASSQTGTRNTIYF.

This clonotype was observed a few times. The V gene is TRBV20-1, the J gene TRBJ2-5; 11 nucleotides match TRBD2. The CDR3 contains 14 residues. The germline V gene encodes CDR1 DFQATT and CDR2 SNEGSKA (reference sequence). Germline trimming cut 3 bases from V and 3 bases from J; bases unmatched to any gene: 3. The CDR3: CSARKTSGEETQYF. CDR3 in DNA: TGCAGTGCTAGGAAGACTAGCGGGGAAGAGACCCAGTACTTC.

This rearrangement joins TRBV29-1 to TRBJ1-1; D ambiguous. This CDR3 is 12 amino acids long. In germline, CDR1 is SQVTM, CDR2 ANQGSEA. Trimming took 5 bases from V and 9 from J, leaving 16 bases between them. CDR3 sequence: CSVQVLRTQAFF. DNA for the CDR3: TGCAGCGTTCAGGTGCTTAGAACGCAAGCTTTCTTT.